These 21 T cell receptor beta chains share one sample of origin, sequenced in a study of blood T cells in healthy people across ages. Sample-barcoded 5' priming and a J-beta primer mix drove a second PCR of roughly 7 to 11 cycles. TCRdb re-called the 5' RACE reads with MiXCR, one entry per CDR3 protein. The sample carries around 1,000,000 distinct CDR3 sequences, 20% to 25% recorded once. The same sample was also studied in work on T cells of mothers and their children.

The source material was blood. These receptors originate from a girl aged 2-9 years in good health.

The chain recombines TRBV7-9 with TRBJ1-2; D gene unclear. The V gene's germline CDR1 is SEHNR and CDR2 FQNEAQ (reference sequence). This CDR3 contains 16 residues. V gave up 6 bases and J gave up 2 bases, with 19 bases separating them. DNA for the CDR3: TGTGCCAGCAGTCAAATCCCCCGGGAGGCGAACTATGGCTACACCTTC. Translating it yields CASSQIPREANYGYTF. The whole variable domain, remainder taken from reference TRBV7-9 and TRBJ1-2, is DTGVSQNPRHKITKRGQNVTFRCDPISEHNRLYWYRQTLGQGPEFLTYFQNEAQLEKSRLLSDRFSAERPKGSFSTLEIQRTEQGDSAMYLCASSQIPREANYGYTFGSGTRLTVV.

The CDR3 spells CASSFIAEDLYNEQFF. Here the CDR3 DNA reads TGTGCCAGCAGTTTCATAGCGGAGGACCTCTACAATGAGCAGTTCTTC. The V and J genes are TRBV12-3 or TRBV12-4 and TRBJ2-1, with a tentative D call TRBD2 (6 bases). This CDR3 comprises 16 residues. V dropped 3 bases and J dropped 3 bases, with 15 bases sitting between them.

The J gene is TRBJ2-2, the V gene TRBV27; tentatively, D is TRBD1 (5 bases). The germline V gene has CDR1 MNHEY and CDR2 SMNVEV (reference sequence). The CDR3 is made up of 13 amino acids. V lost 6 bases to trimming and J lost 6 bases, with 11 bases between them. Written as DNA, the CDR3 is TGTGCCAGCAGGGGGCGTATTGCCGGGGAGCTGTTTTTT. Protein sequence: CASRGRIAGELFF.

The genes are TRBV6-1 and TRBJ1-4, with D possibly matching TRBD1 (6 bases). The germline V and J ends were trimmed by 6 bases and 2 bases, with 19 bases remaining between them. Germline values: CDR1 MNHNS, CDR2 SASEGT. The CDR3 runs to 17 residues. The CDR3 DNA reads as TGTGCCAGCAGCGAGCAGCGGGGGCGGGGGACTAATGAAAAACTGTTTTTT. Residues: CASSEQRGRGTNEKLFF.

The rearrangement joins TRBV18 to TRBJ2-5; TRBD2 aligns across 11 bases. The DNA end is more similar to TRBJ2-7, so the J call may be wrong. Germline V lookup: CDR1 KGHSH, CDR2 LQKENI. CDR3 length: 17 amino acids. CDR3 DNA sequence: TGTGCCAGCTCACCAACCGGGACTAGCGGAAGCTCCTACGAGCAGTACGTC. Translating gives CASSPTGTSGSSYEQYV.

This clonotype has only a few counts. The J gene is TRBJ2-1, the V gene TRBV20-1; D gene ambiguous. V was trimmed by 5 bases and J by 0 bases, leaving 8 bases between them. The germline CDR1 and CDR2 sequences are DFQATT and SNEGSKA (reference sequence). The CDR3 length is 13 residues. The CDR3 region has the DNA TGCAGTGCTGAACAGTTCTCCTACAATGAGCAGTTCTTC. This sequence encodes CSAEQFSYNEQFF.

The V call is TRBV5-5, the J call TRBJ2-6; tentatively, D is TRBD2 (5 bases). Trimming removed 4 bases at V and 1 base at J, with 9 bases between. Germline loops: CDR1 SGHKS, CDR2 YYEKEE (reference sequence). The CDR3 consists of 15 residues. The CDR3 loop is CASSQRESGANVLTF. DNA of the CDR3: TGTGCCAGCAGCCAAAGGGAGTCTGGGGCCAACGTCCTGACTTTC.

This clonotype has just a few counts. The CDR3 nucleotides read TGTGCCAGCAGTTACCGGGACAAGGACACTGAAGCTTTCTTT. Translation gives CASSYRDKDTEAFF. The J gene is TRBJ1-1, the V gene TRBV6-5, with TRBD1 as a possible D gene (6 bases). Between the trimmed V and J ends, which lost 2 bases and 3 bases, there was a span of 10 bases. CDR1 and CDR2 (germline): MNHEY, SVGAGI. The CDR3 runs to 14 residues.

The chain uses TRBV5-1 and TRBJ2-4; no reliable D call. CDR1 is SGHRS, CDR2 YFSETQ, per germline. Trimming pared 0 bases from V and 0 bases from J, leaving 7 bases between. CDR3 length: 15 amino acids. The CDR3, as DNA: TGCGCCAGCAGCTTGGGGTCAGTAGCCAAAAACATTCAGTACTTC. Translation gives CASSLGSVAKNIQYF.

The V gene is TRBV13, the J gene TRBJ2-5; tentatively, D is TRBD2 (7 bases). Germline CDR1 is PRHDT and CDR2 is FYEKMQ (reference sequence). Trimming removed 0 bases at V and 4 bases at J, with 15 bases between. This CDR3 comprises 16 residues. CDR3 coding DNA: TGTGCCAGCAGCTTAGGGGCGGGGGCCCAGGGAGAGACCCAGTACTTC. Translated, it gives CASSLGAGAQGETQYF.

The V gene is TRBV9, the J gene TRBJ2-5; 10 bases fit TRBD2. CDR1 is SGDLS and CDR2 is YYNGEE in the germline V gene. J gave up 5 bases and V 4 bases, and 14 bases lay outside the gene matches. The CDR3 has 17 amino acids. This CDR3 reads CASSLSSGGTSWETQYF. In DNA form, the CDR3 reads TGTGCCAGCAGCCTGAGTAGCGGGGGGACCTCATGGGAGACCCAGTACTTC.

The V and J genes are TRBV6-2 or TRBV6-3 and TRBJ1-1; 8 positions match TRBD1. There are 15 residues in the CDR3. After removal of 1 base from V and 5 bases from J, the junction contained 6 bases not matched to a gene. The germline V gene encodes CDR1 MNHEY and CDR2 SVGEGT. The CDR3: CASSYFQGAGTEAFF. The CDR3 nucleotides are TGTGCCAGCAGTTACTTCCAGGGGGCGGGAACTGAAGCTTTCTTT.

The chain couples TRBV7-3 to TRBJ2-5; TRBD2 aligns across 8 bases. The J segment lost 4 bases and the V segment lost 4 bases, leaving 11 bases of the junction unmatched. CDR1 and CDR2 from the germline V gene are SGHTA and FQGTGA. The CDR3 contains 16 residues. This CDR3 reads CASSSIGGAIPETQYF. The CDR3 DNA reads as TGTGCCAGCAGCTCAATCGGGGGGGCCATACCAGAGACCCAGTACTTC.

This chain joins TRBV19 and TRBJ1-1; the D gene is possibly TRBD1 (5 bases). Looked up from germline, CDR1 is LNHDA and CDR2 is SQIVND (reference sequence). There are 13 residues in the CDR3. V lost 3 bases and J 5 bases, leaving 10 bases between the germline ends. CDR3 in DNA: TGTGCCAGTAGTATCCAGGGAAGGACTGAAGCTTTCTTT. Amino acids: CASSIQGRTEAFF.

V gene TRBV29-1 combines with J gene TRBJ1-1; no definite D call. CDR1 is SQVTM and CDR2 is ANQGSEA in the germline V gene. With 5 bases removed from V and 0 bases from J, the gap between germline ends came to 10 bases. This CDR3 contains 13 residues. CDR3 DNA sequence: TGCAGCGTTAACGGACTGATGAACACTGAAGCTTTCTTT. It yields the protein CSVNGLMNTEAFF.

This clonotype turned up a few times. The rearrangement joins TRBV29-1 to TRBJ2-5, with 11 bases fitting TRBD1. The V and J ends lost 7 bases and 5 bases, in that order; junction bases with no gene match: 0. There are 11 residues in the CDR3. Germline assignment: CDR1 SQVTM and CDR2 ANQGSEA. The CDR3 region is CSGTGGETQYF. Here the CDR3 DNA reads TGCAGCGGGACAGGGGGCGAGACCCAGTACTTC. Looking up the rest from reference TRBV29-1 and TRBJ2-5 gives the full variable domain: SAVISQKPSRDICQRGTSLTIQCQVDSQVTMMFWYRQQPGQSLTLIATANQGSEATYESGFVIDKFPISRPNLTFSTLTVSNMSPEDSSIYLCSGTGGETQYFGPGTRLLVL.

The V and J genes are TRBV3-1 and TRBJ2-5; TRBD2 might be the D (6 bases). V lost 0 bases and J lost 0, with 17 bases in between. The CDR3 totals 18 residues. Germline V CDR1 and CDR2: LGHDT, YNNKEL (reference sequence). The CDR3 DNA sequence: TGTGCCAGCAGCCAAGACCGAACTAGCATAGGGTACCAAGAGACCCAGTACTTC. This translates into CASSQDRTSIGYQETQYF.

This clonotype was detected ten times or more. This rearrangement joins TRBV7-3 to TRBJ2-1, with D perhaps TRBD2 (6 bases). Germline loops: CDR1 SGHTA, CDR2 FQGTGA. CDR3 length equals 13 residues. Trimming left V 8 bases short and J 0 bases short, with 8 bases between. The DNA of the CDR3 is TGTGCCAGCGGGCGGGACTCCTACAATGAGCAGTTCTTC. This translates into CASGRDSYNEQFF.

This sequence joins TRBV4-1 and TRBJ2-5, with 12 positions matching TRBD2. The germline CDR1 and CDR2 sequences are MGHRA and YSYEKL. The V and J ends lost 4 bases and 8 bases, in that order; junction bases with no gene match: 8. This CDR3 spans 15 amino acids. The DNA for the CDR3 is TGCGCCAGCAGCCCGGGACTAGCGGGCCCTCTTACCCAGTACTTC. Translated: CASSPGLAGPLTQYF.

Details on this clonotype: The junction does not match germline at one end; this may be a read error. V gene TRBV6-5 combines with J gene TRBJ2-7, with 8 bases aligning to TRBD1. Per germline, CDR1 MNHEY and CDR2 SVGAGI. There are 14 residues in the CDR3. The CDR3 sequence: CATIGDRRSYEQYF. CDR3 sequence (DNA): TGCGCCACCATAGGGGACAGGCGGTCCTACGAGCAGTACTTC.

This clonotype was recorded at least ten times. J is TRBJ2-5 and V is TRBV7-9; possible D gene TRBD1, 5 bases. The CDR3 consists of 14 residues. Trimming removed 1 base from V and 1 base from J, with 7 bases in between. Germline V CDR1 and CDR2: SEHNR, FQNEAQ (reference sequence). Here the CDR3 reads CASSLEQAQETQYF. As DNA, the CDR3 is TGTGCCAGCAGCTTAGAACAGGCCCAAGAGACCCAGTACTTC.